The TCR beta chain under discussion was sequenced for a study of Ad26.COV2.S vaccination and SARS-CoV-2 variants (dated by TCRdb to about 2021). At the level of the whole study: Vaccine-arm donors came from COV1001, a multicentre, randomized, double-blind, placebo-controlled phase I-IIa trial of Ad26.COV2.S in healthy adults. Investigators remained blinded to trial group allocation during experiments and outcome assessment. TCRbeta repertoire sequencing was used to assess the specificity and breadth of SARS-CoV-2-reactive T cell receptors after Ad26.COV2.S vaccination. The TCR-sequenced set comprised about 32 samples: around 20 Ad26.COV2.S vaccine recipients, 5 placebo recipients and 8 SARS-CoV-2 convalescent individuals. Participants in the trial were split at random into five groups of five each, receiving low-dose or high-dose Ad26.COV2.S once or twice, or else placebo on both occasions. Ad26.COV2.S was administered intramuscularly at a dose of 5x10^10 or 1x10^11 viral particles, either as one shot or as two shots given 56 days apart. The paper as a whole reports these results and caveats: Vaccine and placebo recipients had comparable non-spike TCR breadth, which fits with the vaccine containing only spike. The study lacked the statistical power to compare responses across vaccine doses or regimens. The authors noted that the TCR breadth and depth analyses may have underestimated total T cell responses. After vaccination, substantial breadth of spike-specific CD8+ and CD4+ T cell responses was reported. Higher spike-specific TCR breadth was observed in Ad26.COV2.S recipients than in placebo recipients (P = 0.0014).

V has 4 bases trimmed and J has 6 bases trimmed; junction bases matching no gene number 3. The CDR3 runs 12 amino acids, cysteine and phenylalanine included. CDR3 DNA only is kept here, 36 bases in frame from base 1. The germline V gene supplies CDR1 SGDLS and CDR2 YYNGEE. The immunoSEQ Assay was used to sequence TCRbeta CDR3 regions. After extraction, genomic DNA underwent amplification by bias-controlled multiplex PCR, followed by high-throughput sequencing. As for the authors' bioinformatics: Collapsing and filtering of sequences were performed to quantify the absolute abundance of each unique TCRbeta CDR3 region. T cell fraction was estimated by normalizing TCRbeta template counts to usable DNA, which was measured by amplifying reference genes present in all nucleated cells. Repertoire TCRs were annotated as SARS-CoV-2-specific when V gene, CDR3 amino acid sequence and J gene were exactly matched to a known reactive TCR set. The reference SARS-CoV-2 TCR set was derived from MIRA and filtered for enrichment in COVID-19-positive ImmuneCODE repertoires, a step that removed public or cross-reactive TCRs. Based on the MIRA antigens, annotated TCRs were further analysed at the level of specific ORF or position within ORF. Breadth was defined as the number of annotated unique rearrangements divided by the total number of unique productive rearrangements, and depth was defined as the summed frequency of the annotated unique rearrangements. Two-sided Wilcoxon rank-sum tests were applied when comparing TCR breadth between groups. TCRdb limited this immuneACCESS table to in-frame rearrangements with V and J called. A share of clones is missing; checked studies link under half to unresolved V genes, and the rest is unexplained. V and J calls and clone size are given by that table; D and trimming were obtained from the DNA. The sample table contains 350,000 to 450,000 clones; only one count was recorded for about nine tenths of them. The ten largest clonotypes hold under 2% of the sample.

The treatment or condition label of this sample denotes: some 19 received Ad26.COV2.S at low or high dose, single or two shots; 5 received placebo; per-sample allocation not given. For vaccine and placebo recipients, repertoires were sequenced using samples collected on day 63 after the first injection. Between 29 July and 7 August 2020, Cohort 1b enrolled around 24 adults aged 18-55 years at one site in Boston, USA. As a vaccine, Ad26.COV2.S was a replication-incompetent adenovirus type 26 vector that expressed a prefusion-stabilized SARS-CoV-2 spike protein derived from the original Wuhan strain. Of note for this clone: Its cognate antigen has yet to be identified. Nothing much larger sits one base from this clone, and base qualities are not available.

The material was peripheral blood, obtained in a trial of Ad26.COV2.S vaccine versus placebo. The rearranged chain carries TRBV9 and TRBJ2-7; 8 central bases correspond to TRBD2. This receptor was obtained from a person between 18 and 65 years old who received the Ad26.COV2.S COVID-19 vaccine or a placebo. The DNA sequence is given as TGTGCCAGCAGCCCCCGGGGGGGCGAGCAGTACTTC. Its protein reads: CASSPRGGEQYF.